This TCR beta chain was documented in a study of cytomegalovirus exposure and HLA in healthy donors. Findings and caveats of the study: A missense DCLRE1C variant was associated with V- and J-gene trimming of TCR beta chains in a later analysis, and an independent cohort replicated the association. As a later analysis revealed, most CMV-associated TCR beta chains appeared HLA-restricted.

Turning to this clone: The antigen is not known.

PCR primers comprised 60 Vbeta and 13 Jbeta primers. Method: immunoSEQ multiplex PCR; TCRdb's copy keeps in-frame clones and lacks some. The sample includes approximately 110,000 clones, less than 75% of them seen just once. The CDR3 totals 12 residues. V shed 4 bases, J shed 5 bases, and the junction held 3 bases outside the gene matches. Germline V lookup: CDR1 SGHNT, CDR2 YYREEE (reference sequence). This TCR derives from a man aged 35 to 55 in good health and CMV-seropositive. Input material: PBMCs. The gene calls are TRBV5-4 and TRBJ2-7; TRBD1 aligns across 7 bases. CDR3 coding DNA: TGTGCCAGCAGCCGTGACAGGGACGAGCAGTACGTC. Amino acid sequence: CASSRDRDEQYV.